The 22 T cell receptor beta chains below all came from one sample that was sequenced in a study of shared clonotypes between healthy human individuals. Sequencing used immunoSEQ multiplex PCR; TCRdb keeps in-frame clones, though not all of them. This table has around 240,000 clones, 50% to 80% appearing once. The sample consisted of memory CD4+ T cells sorted from blood. This sample's subset: CD45RA-negative fraction. These receptor sequences come from a man aged 25-45 years in good health.

Comment on this clone: Other DNA sequences in this sample translate to the same CDR3. This sequence joins TRBV5-5 and TRBJ1-5; D is perhaps TRBD1 (6 bases). The germline V gene has CDR1 SGHKS and CDR2 YYEKEE (reference sequence). V lost 0 bases and J lost 3, with 16 bases in between. There are 17 residues in the CDR3. The CDR3 nucleotides read TGTGCCAGCAGCTTGGAGGGGGGGCGGGGCTCCAATCAGCCCCAGCATTTT. This sequence encodes CASSLEGGRGSNQPQHF.

This chain connects TRBV5-8 to TRBJ1-4; perhaps TRBD1 as D (6 bases). V shed 1 base and J shed 5 bases, with 12 bases lying between them. CDR3 length: 15 amino acids. Germline loops: CDR1 SGHTS, CDR2 YDEGEE. This CDR3 reads CASSLQGLLNEKLFF. The CDR3 DNA follows: TGTGCCAGCAGCTTGCAGGGGCTACTGAATGAAAAACTGTTTTTT.

The rearrangement uses TRBV16 and TRBJ2-2, with D maybe TRBD1 (6 bases). Per germline, CDR1 KGHSY and CDR2 FQNENV. The CDR3 is 14 residues long. Trimming removed 4 bases at V and 5 bases at J, with 11 bases between. The CDR3 DNA follows: TGTGCCAGCAGCCCCGGGACAACGACCGGGGAGCTGTTTTTT. Its translation: CASSPGTTTGELFF.

V and J are TRBV5-1 and TRBJ2-2; the match to TRBD2 covers 7 bases. Germline CDR1 reads SGHRS; CDR2 reads YFSETQ. CDR3 size: 14 residues. Germline trimming cut 4 bases from V and 6 bases from J; bases unmatched to any gene: 6. The CDR3 sequence: CASSKGGAAGELFF. DNA for the CDR3: TGCGCCAGCAGCAAGGGAGGGGCGGCCGGGGAGCTGTTTTTT.

The chain carries TRBV28 and TRBJ1-5; D might be TRBD1 (6 bases). This CDR3 spans 14 amino acids. Trimming shortened V by 6 bases and J by 7 bases, and 16 bases separated the two germline ends. CDR1 MDHEN and CDR2 SYDVKM come from the germline V gene. The CDR3 region has the DNA TGTGCCAGCAGGGAAGGGGCCGGGGGCCAGCCCCAGCATTTT. Its translation: CASREGAGGQPQHF.

This sequence joins TRBV5-1 and TRBJ1-2, with TRBD1 identical over 11 bases. CDR3 length: 13 residues. Per germline, CDR1 SGHRS and CDR2 YFSETQ. With 4 bases clipped from V and 8 bases from J, the junction kept 4 bases outside the gene matches. The CDR3: CASSLDRGQGYTF. CDR3 DNA sequence: TGCGCCAGCAGCCTGGACAGGGGGCAAGGCTACACCTTC.

The rearrangement links TRBV6-4 to TRBJ2-2, with 12 bases matching TRBD2. CDR3 length: 18 amino acids. Germline CDR1 reads MRHNA; CDR2 reads SNTAGT. V lost 3 bases to trimming and J lost 5 bases; unmatched junction nucleotides: 10. CDR3 region: CASSELAGGSTHTGELFF. DNA for the CDR3: TGTGCCAGCAGTGAACTAGCGGGAGGTTCCACCCATACCGGGGAGCTGTTTTTT.

V gene TRBV7-2 combines with J gene TRBJ2-1; D is ambiguous. The CDR3 runs to 13 residues. V was clipped by 5 bases and J by 0 bases, with 5 bases between them. Germline V CDR1 and CDR2: SGHTA, FQGNSA. The CDR3 spells CASSLSSYNEQFF. CDR3 sequence (DNA): TGTGCCAGCAGCCTAAGCTCCTACAATGAGCAGTTCTTC.

The chain recombines TRBV28 with TRBJ1-1; D gene uncertain. Germline CDR1 and CDR2: MDHEN and SYDVKM. This CDR3 region has 12 residues. V lost 10 bases, J lost 2 bases, and 11 bases lay in between. CDR3 sequence reads: CAIQRGNTEAFF. The CDR3 DNA follows: TGTGCCATCCAAAGAGGAAACACTGAAGCTTTCTTT.

This clone was recorded at least ten times. V is TRBV6-6 and J is TRBJ2-1; D gene ambiguous. The CDR3 totals 12 residues. Germline CDR1 reads MNHNY; CDR2 reads SVGAGI (reference sequence). V lost 2 bases and J lost 9, with 8 bases in between. This chain's CDR3 is CASSYLQIEQFF. In nucleotides, the CDR3 is TGTGCCAGCAGTTACCTACAGATTGAGCAGTTCTTC.

This chain joins TRBV5-5 and TRBJ2-1; 13 positions agree with TRBD2. The CDR3 is 15 residues long. Germline values: CDR1 SGHKS, CDR2 YYEKEE (reference sequence). The ends lost 0 bases at V and 8 bases at J; junction bases unmatched: 2. The CDR3 DNA reads TGTGCCAGCAGCTTGGGGACTAGCGGGAGCTATGAGCAGTTCTTC. Its translation: CASSLGTSGSYEQFF.

J is TRBJ2-5 and V is TRBV5-1; D not certain. The CDR3 has 13 amino acids. Trimming pared 2 bases from V and 5 bases from J, leaving 10 bases between. Germline V gene lookup returns CDR1 SGHRS and CDR2 YFSETQ. CDR3 amino acids: CASSFDSFETQYF. DNA of the CDR3: TGCGCCAGCAGCTTCGACTCGTTCGAGACCCAGTACTTC. The whole variable domain, remainder taken from reference TRBV5-1 and TRBJ2-5, is KAGVTQTPRYLIKTRGQQVTLSCSPISGHRSVSWYQQTPGQGLQFLFEYFSETQRNKGNFPGRFSGRQFSNSRSEMNVSTLELGDSALYLCASSFDSFETQYFGPGTRLLVL.

The V and J genes are TRBV27 and TRBJ2-1; 12 nucleotides agree with TRBD2. Germline values: CDR1 MNHEY, CDR2 SMNVEV (reference sequence). The CDR3 contains 16 residues. Trimming took 4 bases from V and 10 from J; bases not matched to a gene: 11. CDR3 bases: TGTGCCAGCAGTTCTCACTCTAGCGGGAGGGCCTTCGAGCAGTTCTTC. This encodes CASSSHSSGRAFEQFF.

This clone came up once. V usage is TRBV7-2 and J usage is TRBJ1-1; TRBD1 matches 8 bases. Germline V gene lookup returns CDR1 SGHTA and CDR2 FQGNSA. Trimming at V came to 4 bases and at J to 6 bases, leaving 10 bases not matched to a gene. This CDR3 is 15 amino acids long. This chain's CDR3 is CASSSPDRGVAEAFF. The CDR3 coding sequence is TGTGCCAGCAGCTCACCCGACAGGGGCGTCGCTGAAGCTTTCTTT.

This sequence joins TRBV6-6 and TRBJ2-7; no reliable D call. Germline V lookup: CDR1 MNHNY, CDR2 SVGAGI (reference sequence). Trimming shortened V by 8 bases and J by 2 bases, and 16 bases separated the two germline ends. The CDR3 sequence is 14 residues long. CDR3 amino acids: CASGSTQRTYEQYF. The CDR3 bases are TGTGCCAGCGGTTCGACCCAACGCACCTACGAGCAGTACTTC.

This chain's CDR3 is CASSSIGTQYF. The CDR3 DNA sequence: TGTGCCAGCAGCTCCATAGGGACCCAGTACTTC. The chain joins TRBV5-6 to TRBJ2-5; unclear D gene. Trimming removed 3 bases at V and 7 bases at J, with 7 bases between. The CDR3 extends over 11 amino acids. Germline CDR1 and CDR2: SGHDT and YYEEEE.

This clone showed up just a few times. The V and J genes are TRBV7-6 and TRBJ1-1, with 7 nucleotides matching TRBD1. The V gene end was trimmed by 1 base and the J gene end by 2 bases; junction bases not matched to a gene: 1. This CDR3 contains 14 residues. From germline, CDR1 is SGHVS and CDR2 FNYEAQ. CDR3 sequence (DNA): TGTGCCAGCAGCTTAGGGACAGGTAACACTGAAGCTTTCTTT. Translated, it gives CASSLGTGNTEAFF.

The chain combines TRBV10-2 with TRBJ2-7; D is perhaps TRBD2 (6 bases). CDR3 length: 13 residues. Germline assignment: CDR1 WSHSY and CDR2 SAAADI. Trimming shortened V by 6 bases and J by 5 bases, and 14 bases separated the two germline ends. The CDR3 is CASSGRGSNEQYF. CDR3 bases: TGCGCCAGCAGCGGTCGGGGGAGTAACGAGCAGTACTTC.

This clone has a handful of counts. J is TRBJ2-7 and V is TRBV7-6; 7 nucleotides agree with TRBD1. V was pared by 3 bases and J by 2 bases, with 4 bases of the junction left unmatched. Looked up from germline, CDR1 is SGHVS and CDR2 is FNYEAQ. The CDR3 length is 14 residues. CDR3 bases: TGTGCCAGCAGCTTGGAAGACAGGGCCTACGAGCAGTACTTC. Translation: CASSLEDRAYEQYF.

This rearrangement joins TRBV7-3 to TRBJ2-2; 8 bases map to TRBD1. There are 15 residues in the CDR3. Unmatched junction bases numbered 0, after V lost 2 bases and J lost 1 base. CDR1 is SGHTA and CDR2 is FQGTGA in the germline V gene. The CDR3 nucleotides read TGTGCCAGCAGCTTAGGGACAGGGAACACCGGGGAGCTGTTTTTT. Translating it yields CASSLGTGNTGELFF.

The genes are TRBV5-1 and TRBJ2-3, with D uncertain. V was clipped by 4 bases and J by 0 bases, with 3 bases between them. Germline-derived CDR1 and CDR2 are SGHRS and YFSETQ. This CDR3 region has 12 residues. The CDR3 coding sequence is TGCGCCAGCAGCCAGAGCACAGATACGCAGTATTTT. It specifies CASSQSTDTQYF.

V and J are TRBV10-3 and TRBJ1-4; 8 bases agree with TRBD1. This CDR3 has 14 residues. Germline V gene data show CDR1 as ENHRY and CDR2 as SYGVKD. J gave up 5 bases and V 11 bases, and 10 bases lay outside the gene matches. This chain's CDR3 is CASGRDRGNEKLFF. CDR3 in DNA: TGTGCCTCGGGCCGCGACAGGGGAAATGAAAAACTGTTTTTT.